These T cell receptor beta chains were read from a single sample in a study of beta chain features in type 1 diabetes. The repertoire was sequenced with immunoSEQ multiplex PCR; TCRdb's copy has only in-frame clones and lacks some. This repertoire shows more than 550,000 clones, roughly an eighth found once; its top ten account for just under 0.04%. Sequenced sample: naive CD4+ T cells from blood. The origin of the receptors is a man younger than 30 with type 1 diabetes. Both conserved end residues are trimmed from each CDR3. Each record gives: clone size, J gene, CDR3 length, V gene, D gene, CDR3 protein. The D gene is left open where the match is weak. Part of the rows lack a size; the others show once, few, many or a class for expanded clones.

clone size: .; J gene: TRBJ1-6; CDR3 length: 11; V gene: TRBV30; D gene: .; CDR3 protein: AWSSGDLTPLH
clone size: few; J gene: TRBJ2-2; CDR3 length: 11; V gene: TRBV2; D gene: .; CDR3 protein: ASSGSGTGELF
clone size: .; J gene: TRBJ2-1; CDR3 length: 13; V gene: TRBV2; D gene: .; CDR3 protein: ASSGGAGPYNEQF
clone size: few; J gene: TRBJ2-2; CDR3 length: 13; V gene: TRBV25-1; D gene: .; CDR3 protein: ASSESGRDTGELF
clone size: few; J gene: TRBJ2-3; CDR3 length: 10; V gene: TRBV28; D gene: .; CDR3 protein: ASRALEDTQY
clone size: .; J gene: TRBJ1-5; CDR3 length: 12; V gene: TRBV7-9; D gene: TRBD1; CDR3 protein: ASSRDRGHQPQH
clone size: .; J gene: TRBJ2-1; CDR3 length: 10; V gene: TRBV28; D gene: TRBD2; CDR3 protein: ASSQGLGCQF
clone size: .; J gene: TRBJ2-5; CDR3 length: 12; V gene: TRBV7-9; D gene: .; CDR3 protein: ASALPEGAGTQY
clone size: few; J gene: TRBJ2-3; CDR3 length: 13; V gene: TRBV5-1; D gene: .; CDR3 protein: ASTPNGARGSTQY
clone size: few; J gene: TRBJ2-7; CDR3 length: 10; V gene: TRBV7-2; D gene: .; CDR3 protein: ASRSATYEQY
clone size: once; J gene: TRBJ2-3; CDR3 length: 12; V gene: TRBV4-3; D gene: TRBD2; CDR3 protein: ASKAGGKADTQY
clone size: few; J gene: TRBJ1-2; CDR3 length: 11; V gene: TRBV25-1; D gene: .; CDR3 protein: ASSVGQSYGYT
clone size: few; J gene: TRBJ2-1; CDR3 length: 16; V gene: TRBV14; D gene: TRBD2; CDR3 protein: ASSQHGTSGIVGDEQF
clone size: .; J gene: TRBJ1-3; CDR3 length: 11; V gene: TRBV30; D gene: .; CDR3 protein: AWSEGAGNTIY
clone size: .; J gene: TRBJ1-3; CDR3 length: 12; V gene: TRBV29-1; D gene: .; CDR3 protein: SVGGPPSGNTIY
clone size: few; J gene: TRBJ1-1; CDR3 length: 10; V gene: TRBV30; D gene: TRBD1; CDR3 protein: AWSGQGFEAF
clone size: few; J gene: TRBJ2-1; CDR3 length: 9; V gene: TRBV5-1; D gene: .; CDR3 protein: ASSSGLLQF
clone size: few; J gene: TRBJ2-1; CDR3 length: 10; V gene: TRBV12-5; D gene: .; CDR3 protein: ASGLVATEQF
clone size: .; J gene: TRBJ1-2; CDR3 length: 12; V gene: TRBV6-6; D gene: TRBD1; CDR3 protein: ASSDRDSFYGYT
clone size: few; J gene: TRBJ2-2; CDR3 length: 11; V gene: TRBV6-5; D gene: .; CDR3 protein: ASSYSGSGELF
clone size: .; J gene: TRBJ1-2; CDR3 length: 12; V gene: TRBV30; D gene: TRBD1; CDR3 protein: AWRGQGDNYGYT
clone size: .; J gene: TRBJ2-7; CDR3 length: 10; V gene: TRBV7-9; D gene: .; CDR3 protein: ASSLVPYEQY
clone size: .; J gene: TRBJ2-6; CDR3 length: 11; V gene: TRBV25-1; D gene: .; CDR3 protein: ATTGTSANVLT
clone size: .; J gene: TRBJ2-3; CDR3 length: 12; V gene: TRBV5-1; D gene: .; CDR3 protein: ASSLGDSTDTQY
clone size: .; J gene: TRBJ2-4; CDR3 length: 14; V gene: TRBV9; D gene: TRBD1; CDR3 protein: ASSFGQGASGNIQY
clone size: few; J gene: TRBJ2-1; CDR3 length: 15; V gene: TRBV30; D gene: TRBD2; CDR3 protein: AWTPLSGRAREGEQF
clone size: .; J gene: TRBJ2-2; CDR3 length: 16; V gene: TRBV4-2; D gene: .; CDR3 protein: ASSQQPRGQGLTGELF
clone size: once; J gene: TRBJ2-2; CDR3 length: 14; V gene: TRBV4-1; D gene: .; CDR3 protein: ASSRSGSWDTGELF
clone size: few; J gene: TRBJ2-7; CDR3 length: 13; V gene: TRBV10-3; D gene: .; CDR3 protein: AISESTGHLYEQY
clone size: few; J gene: TRBJ2-7; CDR3 length: 10; V gene: TRBV5-5; D gene: .; CDR3 protein: ASSLTGFEQY
clone size: .; J gene: TRBJ2-5; CDR3 length: 13; V gene: TRBV5-6; D gene: TRBD1; CDR3 protein: ASSSGQGQSETQY
clone size: .; J gene: TRBJ1-1; CDR3 length: 13; V gene: TRBV18; D gene: TRBD1; CDR3 protein: ASSLLTGDNTEAF
clone size: few; J gene: TRBJ2-2; CDR3 length: 11; V gene: TRBV5-1; D gene: .; CDR3 protein: ASSVLGSRELF
clone size: few; J gene: TRBJ1-5; CDR3 length: 13; V gene: TRBV30; D gene: .; CDR3 protein: AWSQGVRGNQPQH
clone size: few; J gene: TRBJ2-7; CDR3 length: 15; V gene: TRBV19; D gene: .; CDR3 protein: ASSTFRASGWTYEQY
clone size: .; J gene: TRBJ2-4; CDR3 length: 12; V gene: TRBV29-1; D gene: .; CDR3 protein: SVPSEGAKNIQY
clone size: .; J gene: TRBJ2-5; CDR3 length: 13; V gene: TRBV4-3; D gene: .; CDR3 protein: ASSQDPFQEETQY
clone size: .; J gene: TRBJ1-1; CDR3 length: 12; V gene: TRBV5-4; D gene: .; CDR3 protein: ASSRPTENTEAF
clone size: few; J gene: TRBJ1-1; CDR3 length: 12; V gene: TRBV30; D gene: .; CDR3 protein: AWSLQGMNTEAF
clone size: .; J gene: TRBJ2-3; CDR3 length: 13; V gene: TRBV4-3; D gene: .; CDR3 protein: ASSQVDWGADTQY
clone size: few; J gene: TRBJ2-1; CDR3 length: 13; V gene: TRBV14; D gene: TRBD2; CDR3 protein: ASSQPGGSYNEQF
clone size: few; J gene: TRBJ1-2; CDR3 length: 13; V gene: TRBV7-6; D gene: .; CDR3 protein: ASSLDSGGNYGYT
clone size: few; J gene: TRBJ2-7; CDR3 length: 9; V gene: TRBV2; D gene: .; CDR3 protein: ASSKGYEQY
clone size: .; J gene: TRBJ2-5; CDR3 length: 8; V gene: TRBV7-9; D gene: .; CDR3 protein: ASSLETQY
clone size: .; J gene: TRBJ2-4; CDR3 length: 11; V gene: TRBV28; D gene: .; CDR3 protein: ATLTPARDTGY
clone size: .; J gene: TRBJ2-1; CDR3 length: 14; V gene: TRBV7-2; D gene: TRBD2; CDR3 protein: ASSPERLAGGYEQF
clone size: few; J gene: TRBJ2-5; CDR3 length: 12; V gene: TRBV28; D gene: .; CDR3 protein: ASSLTLWAETQY
clone size: few; J gene: TRBJ2-1; CDR3 length: 12; V gene: TRBV5-1; D gene: .; CDR3 protein: ASTPEADRNEQF
clone size: .; J gene: TRBJ1-6; CDR3 length: 13; V gene: TRBV28; D gene: TRBD1; CDR3 protein: ASSFGQGHNSPLH
clone size: .; J gene: TRBJ2-3; CDR3 length: 13; V gene: TRBV5-1; D gene: .; CDR3 protein: ASSLDPDSTDTQY
clone size: .; J gene: TRBJ2-7; CDR3 length: 12; V gene: TRBV30; D gene: .; CDR3 protein: AWSVLARSYEQY
clone size: few; J gene: TRBJ1-2; CDR3 length: 13; V gene: TRBV19; D gene: TRBD1; CDR3 protein: ASTFDRGSRYGYT
clone size: few; J gene: TRBJ2-3; CDR3 length: 12; V gene: TRBV18; D gene: .; CDR3 protein: ASSSLTSTDTQY
clone size: .; J gene: TRBJ1-1; CDR3 length: 16; V gene: TRBV5-1; D gene: .; CDR3 protein: ASSPAGAGGYMNTEAF
clone size: .; J gene: TRBJ2-5; CDR3 length: 13; V gene: TRBV30; D gene: TRBD1; CDR3 protein: AWSRRQGASETQY
clone size: .; J gene: TRBJ2-4; CDR3 length: 14; V gene: TRBV7-2; D gene: .; CDR3 protein: ASSLGAAFRGNIQY
clone size: .; J gene: TRBJ2-7; CDR3 length: 12; V gene: TRBV5-6; D gene: .; CDR3 protein: ASSSRGRVGEQY